This T cell receptor (beta chain) appears in the sequencing data of a study of shared clonotypes between healthy human individuals. The CDR3 loop spans 14 amino acids. The J segment lost 5 bases and the V segment lost 0 bases, leaving 3 bases of the junction unmatched. The V gene's germline CDR1 is SGHRS and CDR2 YFSETQ. The table lists this clone with a count of one. Its antigen is as yet unknown. Study results and limitations: The small donor group covered limited genetic and exposure diversity. Although depth was large, rarefaction showed that sequencing of the sorted subsets was incomplete.

DNA at around 210 ng, some 31,000 T cell genomes, went into sorted-subset replicate PCRs. Clones were read by immunoSEQ multiplex PCR, and TCRdb kept only the in-frame ones, dropping some. The table has under 1,100,000 clones, 65% to 75% seen once; the top ten hold approximately 1.5%. This chain uses TRBV5-1 with TRBJ2-5; 8 nucleotides align to TRBD1. This TCR was recovered from a man between 18 and 35 years old in good health. What was sequenced was memory CD4+ T cells sorted from blood. The subset: CD45RA-negative fraction. CDR3 protein: CASSLGTGYETQYF. Here the CDR3 DNA reads TGCGCCAGCAGCTTGGGGACAGGGTACGAGACCCAGTACTTC.